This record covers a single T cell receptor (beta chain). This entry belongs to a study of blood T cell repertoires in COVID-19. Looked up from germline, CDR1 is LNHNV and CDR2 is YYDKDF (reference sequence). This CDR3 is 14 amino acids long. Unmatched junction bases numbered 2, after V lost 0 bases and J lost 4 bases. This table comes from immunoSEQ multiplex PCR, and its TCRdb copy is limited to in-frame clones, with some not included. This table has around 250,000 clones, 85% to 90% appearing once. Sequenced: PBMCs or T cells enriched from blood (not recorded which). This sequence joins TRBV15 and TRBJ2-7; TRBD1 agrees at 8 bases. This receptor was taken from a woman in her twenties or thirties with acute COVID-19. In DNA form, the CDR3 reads TGTGCCACCAGCAGAGACCGGGACAGGTACGAGCAGTACTTC. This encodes CATSRDRDRYEQYF.